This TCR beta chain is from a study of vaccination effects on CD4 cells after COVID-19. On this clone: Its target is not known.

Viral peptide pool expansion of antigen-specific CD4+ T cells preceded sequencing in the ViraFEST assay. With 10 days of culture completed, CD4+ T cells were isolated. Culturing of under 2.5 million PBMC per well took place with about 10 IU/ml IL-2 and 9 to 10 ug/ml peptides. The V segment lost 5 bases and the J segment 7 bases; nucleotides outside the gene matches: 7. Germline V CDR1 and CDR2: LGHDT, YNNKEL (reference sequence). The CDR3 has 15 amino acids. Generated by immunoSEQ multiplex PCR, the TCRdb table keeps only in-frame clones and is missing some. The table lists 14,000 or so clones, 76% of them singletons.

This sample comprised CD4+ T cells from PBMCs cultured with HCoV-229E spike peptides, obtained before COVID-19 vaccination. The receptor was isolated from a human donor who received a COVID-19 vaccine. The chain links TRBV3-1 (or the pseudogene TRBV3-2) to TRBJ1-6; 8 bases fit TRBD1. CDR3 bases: TGTGCCAGCAGCGGACAGACAGGGGTGAATTCACCCCTCCACTTT. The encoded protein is CASSGQTGVNSPLHF.